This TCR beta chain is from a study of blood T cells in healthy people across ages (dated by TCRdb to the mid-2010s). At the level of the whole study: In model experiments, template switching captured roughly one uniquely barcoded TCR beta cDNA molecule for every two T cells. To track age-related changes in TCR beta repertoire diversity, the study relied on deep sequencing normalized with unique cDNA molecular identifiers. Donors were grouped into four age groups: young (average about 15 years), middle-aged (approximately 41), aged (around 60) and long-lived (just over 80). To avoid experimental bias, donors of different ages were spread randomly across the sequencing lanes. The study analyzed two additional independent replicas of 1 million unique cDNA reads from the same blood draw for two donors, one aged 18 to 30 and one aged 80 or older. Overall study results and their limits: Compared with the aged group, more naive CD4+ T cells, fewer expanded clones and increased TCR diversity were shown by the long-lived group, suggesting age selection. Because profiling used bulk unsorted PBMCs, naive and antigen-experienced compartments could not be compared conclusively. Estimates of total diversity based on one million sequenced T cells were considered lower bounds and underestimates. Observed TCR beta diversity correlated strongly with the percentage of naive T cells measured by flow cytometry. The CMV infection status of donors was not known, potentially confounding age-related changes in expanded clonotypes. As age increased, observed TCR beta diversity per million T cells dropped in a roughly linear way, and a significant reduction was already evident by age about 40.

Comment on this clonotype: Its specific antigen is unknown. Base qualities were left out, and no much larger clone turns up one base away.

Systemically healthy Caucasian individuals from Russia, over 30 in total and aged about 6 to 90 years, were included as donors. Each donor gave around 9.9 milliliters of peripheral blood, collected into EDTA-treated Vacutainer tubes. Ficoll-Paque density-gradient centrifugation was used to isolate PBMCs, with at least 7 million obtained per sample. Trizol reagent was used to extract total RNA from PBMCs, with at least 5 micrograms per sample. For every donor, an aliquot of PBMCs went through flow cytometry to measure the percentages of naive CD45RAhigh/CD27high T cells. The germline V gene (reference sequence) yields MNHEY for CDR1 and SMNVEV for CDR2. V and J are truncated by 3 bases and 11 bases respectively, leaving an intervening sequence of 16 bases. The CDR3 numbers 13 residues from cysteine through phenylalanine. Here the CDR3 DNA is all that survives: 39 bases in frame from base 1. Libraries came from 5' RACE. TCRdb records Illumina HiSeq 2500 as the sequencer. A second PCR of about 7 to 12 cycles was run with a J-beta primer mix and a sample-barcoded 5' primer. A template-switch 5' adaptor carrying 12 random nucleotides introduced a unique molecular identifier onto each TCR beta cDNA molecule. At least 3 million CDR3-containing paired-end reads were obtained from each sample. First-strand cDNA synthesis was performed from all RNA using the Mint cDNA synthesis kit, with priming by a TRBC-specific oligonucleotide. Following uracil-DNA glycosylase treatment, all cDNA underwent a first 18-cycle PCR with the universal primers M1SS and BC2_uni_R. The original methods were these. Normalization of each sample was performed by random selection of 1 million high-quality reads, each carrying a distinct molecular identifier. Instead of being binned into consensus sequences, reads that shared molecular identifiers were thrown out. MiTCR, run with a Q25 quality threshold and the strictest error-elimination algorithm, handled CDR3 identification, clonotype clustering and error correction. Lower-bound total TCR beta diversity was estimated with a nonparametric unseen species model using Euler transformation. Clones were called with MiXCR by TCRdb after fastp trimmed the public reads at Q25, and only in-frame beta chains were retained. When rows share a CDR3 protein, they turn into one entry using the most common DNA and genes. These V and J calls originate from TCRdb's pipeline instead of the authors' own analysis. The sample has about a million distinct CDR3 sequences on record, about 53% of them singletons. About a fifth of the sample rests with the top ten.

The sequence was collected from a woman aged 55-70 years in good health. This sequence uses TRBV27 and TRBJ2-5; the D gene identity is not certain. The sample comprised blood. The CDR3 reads CASSFQPNNEQYF. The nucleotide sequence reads TGTGCCAGCAGTTTTCAGCCGAACAATGAGCAGTACTTC.